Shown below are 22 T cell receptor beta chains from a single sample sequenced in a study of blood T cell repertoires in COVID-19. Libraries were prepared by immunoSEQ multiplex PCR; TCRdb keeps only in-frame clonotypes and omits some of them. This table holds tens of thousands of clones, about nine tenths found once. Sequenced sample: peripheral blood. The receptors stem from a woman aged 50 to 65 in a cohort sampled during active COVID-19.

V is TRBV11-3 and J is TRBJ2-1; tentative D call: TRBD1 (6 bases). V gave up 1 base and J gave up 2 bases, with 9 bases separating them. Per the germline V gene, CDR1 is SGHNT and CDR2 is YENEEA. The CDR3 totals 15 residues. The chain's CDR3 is CASSLGRGPYNEQFF. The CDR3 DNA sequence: TGTGCCAGCAGCTTAGGCAGGGGCCCCTACAATGAGCAGTTCTTC.

The CDR3 reads CASSTGQGAQGYTF. In DNA form, the CDR3 reads TGTGCCAGCAGCACGGGACAGGGGGCGCAAGGCTACACCTTC. The V and J genes are TRBV28 and TRBJ1-2, with 12 bases lining up with TRBD1. The CDR3 has 14 residues. The germline V gene has CDR1 MDHEN and CDR2 SYDVKM. Trimming cost V 6 bases and J 8 bases; bases outside gene matches: 7.

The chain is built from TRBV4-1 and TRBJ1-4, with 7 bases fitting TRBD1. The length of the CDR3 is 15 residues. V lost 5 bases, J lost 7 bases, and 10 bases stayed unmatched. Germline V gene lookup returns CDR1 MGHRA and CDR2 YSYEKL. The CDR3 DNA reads TGCGCCAGCAGCGACCGGACAGGAGGGATTGAAAAACTGTTTTTT. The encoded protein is CASSDRTGGIEKLFF.

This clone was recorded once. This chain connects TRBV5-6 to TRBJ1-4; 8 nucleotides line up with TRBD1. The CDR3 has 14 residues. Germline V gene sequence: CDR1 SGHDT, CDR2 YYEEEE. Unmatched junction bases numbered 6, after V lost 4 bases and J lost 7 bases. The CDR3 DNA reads TGTGCCAGCAGCACGACAGGGGTCGGTGAAAAACTGTTTTTT. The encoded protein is CASSTTGVGEKLFF.

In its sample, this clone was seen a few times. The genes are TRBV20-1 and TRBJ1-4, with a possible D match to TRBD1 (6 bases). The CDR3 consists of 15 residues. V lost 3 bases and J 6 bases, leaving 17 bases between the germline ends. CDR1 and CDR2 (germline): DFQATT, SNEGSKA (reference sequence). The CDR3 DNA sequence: TGCAGTGCTAGTCCCCCACTGGACAGCTATGAAAAACTGTTTTTT. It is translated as CSASPPLDSYEKLFF.

CDR3 sequence: CASSPRNTRTVNTEAFF. CDR3 bases: TGTGCCAGCAGCCCGCGAAATACCCGAACAGTAAACACTGAAGCTTTCTTT. The chain recombines TRBV11-3 with TRBJ1-1; D is ambiguous. The CDR3 runs 17 residues. Trimming took off 5 bases at V and 2 bases at J, with 21 bases between the two ends. Germline CDR1 and CDR2: SGHNT and YENEEA.

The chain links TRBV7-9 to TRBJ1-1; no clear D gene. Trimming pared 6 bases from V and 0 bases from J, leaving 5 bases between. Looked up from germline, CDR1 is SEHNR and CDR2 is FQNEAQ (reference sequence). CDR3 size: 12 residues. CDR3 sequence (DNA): TGTGCCAGCAGTCCAATGAACACTGAAGCTTTCTTT. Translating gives CASSPMNTEAFF.

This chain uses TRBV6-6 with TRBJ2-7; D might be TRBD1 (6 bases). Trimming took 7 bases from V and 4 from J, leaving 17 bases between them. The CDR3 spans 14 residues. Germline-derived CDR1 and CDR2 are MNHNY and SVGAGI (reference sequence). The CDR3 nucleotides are TGTGCCAGCAATCCAGGGGCGTTGGGGTACGAGCAGTACTTC. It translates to CASNPGALGYEQYF.

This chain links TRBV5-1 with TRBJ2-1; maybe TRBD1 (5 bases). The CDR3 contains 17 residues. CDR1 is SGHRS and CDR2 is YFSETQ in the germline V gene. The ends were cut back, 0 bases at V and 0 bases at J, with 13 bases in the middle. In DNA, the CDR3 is TGCGCCAGCAGCTTGGGTGAAGGGGCCATCTCCTACAATGAGCAGTTCTTC. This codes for CASSLGEGAISYNEQFF.

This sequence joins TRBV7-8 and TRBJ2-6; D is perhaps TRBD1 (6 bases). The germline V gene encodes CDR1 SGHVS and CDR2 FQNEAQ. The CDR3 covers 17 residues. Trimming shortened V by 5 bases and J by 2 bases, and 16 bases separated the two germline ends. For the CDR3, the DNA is TGTGCCAGCAGCCATATCACAGGGAACACTGGGGCCAACGTCCTGACTTTC. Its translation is CASSHITGNTGANVLTF. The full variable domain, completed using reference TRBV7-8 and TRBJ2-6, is GAGVSQSPRYKVAKRGQDVALRCDPISGHVSLFWYQQALGQGPEFLTYFQNEAQLDKSGLPSDRFFAERPEGSVSTLKIQRTQQEDSAVYLCASSHITGNTGANVLTFGAGSRLTVL.

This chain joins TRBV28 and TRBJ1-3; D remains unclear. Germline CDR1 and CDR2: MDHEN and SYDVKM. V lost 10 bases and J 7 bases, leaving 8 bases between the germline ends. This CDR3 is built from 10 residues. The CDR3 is CATERNTIYF. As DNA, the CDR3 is TGTGCCACCGAACGGAACACCATATATTTT.

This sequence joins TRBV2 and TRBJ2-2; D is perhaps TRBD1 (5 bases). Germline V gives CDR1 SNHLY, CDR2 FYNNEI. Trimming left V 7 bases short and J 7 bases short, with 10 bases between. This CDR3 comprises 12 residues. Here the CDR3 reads CASTGLHGELFF. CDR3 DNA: TGTGCCAGCACAGGGTTGCACGGGGAGCTGTTTTTT.

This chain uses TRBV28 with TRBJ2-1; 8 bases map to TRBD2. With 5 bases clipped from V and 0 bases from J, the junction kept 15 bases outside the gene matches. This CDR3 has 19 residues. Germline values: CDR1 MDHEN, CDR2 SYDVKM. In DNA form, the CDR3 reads TGTGCCAGCAGTGCCTTGGGTAGCGGGATCCGCAGCTCCTACAATGAGCAGTTCTTC. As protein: CASSALGSGIRSSYNEQFF.

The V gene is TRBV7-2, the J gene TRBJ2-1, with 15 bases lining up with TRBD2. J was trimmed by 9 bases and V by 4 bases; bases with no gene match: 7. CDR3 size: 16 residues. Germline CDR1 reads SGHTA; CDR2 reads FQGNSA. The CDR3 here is CASSSRTSGGAIEQFF. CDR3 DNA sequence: TGTGCCAGCAGCTCCCGGACTAGCGGGGGGGCCATTGAGCAGTTCTTC. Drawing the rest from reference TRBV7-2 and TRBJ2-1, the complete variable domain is GAGVSQSPSNKVTEKGKDVELRCDPISGHTALYWYRQSLGQGLEFLIYFQGNSAPDKSGLPSDRFSAERTGGSVSTLTIQRTQQEDSAVYLCASSSRTSGGAIEQFFGPGTRLTVL.

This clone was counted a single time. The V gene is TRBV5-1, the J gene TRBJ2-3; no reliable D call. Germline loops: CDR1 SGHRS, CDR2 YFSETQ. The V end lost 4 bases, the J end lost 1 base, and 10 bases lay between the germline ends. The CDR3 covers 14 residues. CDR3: CASSPTVRTDTQYF. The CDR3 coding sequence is TGCGCCAGCAGCCCCACAGTGCGCACAGATACGCAGTATTTT.

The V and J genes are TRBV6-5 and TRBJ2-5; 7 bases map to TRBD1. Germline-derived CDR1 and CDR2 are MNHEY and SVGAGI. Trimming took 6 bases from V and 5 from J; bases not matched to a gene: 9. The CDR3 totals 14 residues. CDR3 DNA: TGTGCCAGCAGGGCCCACAGGGGACCGGAGACCCAGTACTTC. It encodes CASRAHRGPETQYF.

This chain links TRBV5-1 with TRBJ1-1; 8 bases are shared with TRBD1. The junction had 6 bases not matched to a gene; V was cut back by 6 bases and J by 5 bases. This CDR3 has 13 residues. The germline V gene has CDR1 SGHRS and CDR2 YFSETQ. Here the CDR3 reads CASTGQGWTEAFF. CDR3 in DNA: TGCGCCAGCACCGGACAGGGTTGGACTGAAGCTTTCTTT.

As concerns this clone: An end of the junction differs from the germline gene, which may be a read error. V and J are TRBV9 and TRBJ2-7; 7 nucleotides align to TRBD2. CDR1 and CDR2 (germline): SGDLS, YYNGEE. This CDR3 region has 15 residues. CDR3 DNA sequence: TGTGCCAGCAACGTAGAGGATAGCGGGCTCGGCGAGCAGTACTTC. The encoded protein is CASNVEDSGLGEQYF.

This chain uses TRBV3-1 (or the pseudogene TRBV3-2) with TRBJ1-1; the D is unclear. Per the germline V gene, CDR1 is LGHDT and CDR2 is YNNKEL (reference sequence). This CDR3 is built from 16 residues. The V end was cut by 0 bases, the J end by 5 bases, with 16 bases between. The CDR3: CASSQDPSMTGTEAFF. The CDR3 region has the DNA TGTGCCAGCAGCCAAGACCCCTCGATGACGGGGACTGAAGCTTTCTTT.

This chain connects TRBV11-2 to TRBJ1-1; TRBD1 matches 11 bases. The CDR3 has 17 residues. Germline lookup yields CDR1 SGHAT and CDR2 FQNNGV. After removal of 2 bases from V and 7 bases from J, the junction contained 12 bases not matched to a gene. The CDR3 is CASSLPRDRGIPREAFF. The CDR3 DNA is TGTGCCAGCAGCTTACCCCGGGACAGGGGGATTCCCCGTGAAGCTTTCTTT.

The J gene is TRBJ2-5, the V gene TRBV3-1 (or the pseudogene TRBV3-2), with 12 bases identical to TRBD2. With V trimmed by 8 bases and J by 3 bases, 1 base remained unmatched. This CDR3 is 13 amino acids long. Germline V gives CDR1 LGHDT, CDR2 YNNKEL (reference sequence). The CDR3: CASRTSGEETQYF. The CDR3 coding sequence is TGTGCCAGCCGGACTAGCGGGGAAGAGACCCAGTACTTC.

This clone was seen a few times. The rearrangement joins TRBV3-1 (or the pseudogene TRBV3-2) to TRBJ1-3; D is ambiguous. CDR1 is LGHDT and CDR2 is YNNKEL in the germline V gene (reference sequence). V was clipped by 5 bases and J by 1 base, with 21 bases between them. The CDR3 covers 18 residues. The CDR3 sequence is CASSSTGAVLGSGNTIYF. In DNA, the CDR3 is TGTGCCAGCAGCTCGACGGGAGCTGTTCTGGGTTCTGGAAACACCATATATTTT.